This T cell receptor (beta chain) was documented in a study of graft-versus-host responses after intestinal transplantation. In the study overall: Each recipient received a multivisceral, liver-intestinal, or isolated intestinal graft. The whole recipient group had anti-thymocyte globulin induction followed by tacrolimus and steroids for 2 to 3 years. The study's findings and limits: Some GvH clones appeared in ileal mucosa or blood before recipient bone marrow. Early post-transplant HvG declines were associated with peak circulating GvH clone levels.

Produced via immunoSEQ multiplex PCR; TCRdb's table is partial and in-frame only. The table has around 92,000 clones, about 82% seen once. To note about this clone: As yet, its antigen is unknown.

CDR3 size: 14 residues. The ends were cut back, 3 bases at V and 5 bases at J, with 10 bases in the middle. Germline CDR1 and CDR2: ENHRY and SYGVKD. Sequences were derived from PBMCs, sampled 255 days after intestinal transplant. The receptor's source is a human patient who received an intestinal transplant, so some T cells may come from the graft donor. The rearrangement joins TRBV10-3 to TRBJ2-2; no definite D call. The CDR3 is CAISDVSTTGELFF. In DNA form, the CDR3 reads TGTGCCATCAGTGATGTATCGACGACCGGGGAGCTGTTTTTT.